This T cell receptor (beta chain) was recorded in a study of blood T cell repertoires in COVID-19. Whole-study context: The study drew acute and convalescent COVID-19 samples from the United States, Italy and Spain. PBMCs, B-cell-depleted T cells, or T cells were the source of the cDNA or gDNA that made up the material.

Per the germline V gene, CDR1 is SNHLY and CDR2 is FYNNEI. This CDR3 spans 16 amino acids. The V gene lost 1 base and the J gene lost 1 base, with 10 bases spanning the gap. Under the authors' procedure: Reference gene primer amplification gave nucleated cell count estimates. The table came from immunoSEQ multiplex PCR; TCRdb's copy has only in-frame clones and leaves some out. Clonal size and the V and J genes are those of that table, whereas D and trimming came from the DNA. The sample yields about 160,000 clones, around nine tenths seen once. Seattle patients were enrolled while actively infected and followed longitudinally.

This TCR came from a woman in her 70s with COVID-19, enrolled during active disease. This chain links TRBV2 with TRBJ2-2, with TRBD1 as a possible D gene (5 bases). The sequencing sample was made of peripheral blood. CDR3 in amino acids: CASSEGRTLNTGELFF. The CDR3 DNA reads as TGTGCCAGCAGTGAAGGGCGGACACTGAACACCGGGGAGCTGTTTTTT.